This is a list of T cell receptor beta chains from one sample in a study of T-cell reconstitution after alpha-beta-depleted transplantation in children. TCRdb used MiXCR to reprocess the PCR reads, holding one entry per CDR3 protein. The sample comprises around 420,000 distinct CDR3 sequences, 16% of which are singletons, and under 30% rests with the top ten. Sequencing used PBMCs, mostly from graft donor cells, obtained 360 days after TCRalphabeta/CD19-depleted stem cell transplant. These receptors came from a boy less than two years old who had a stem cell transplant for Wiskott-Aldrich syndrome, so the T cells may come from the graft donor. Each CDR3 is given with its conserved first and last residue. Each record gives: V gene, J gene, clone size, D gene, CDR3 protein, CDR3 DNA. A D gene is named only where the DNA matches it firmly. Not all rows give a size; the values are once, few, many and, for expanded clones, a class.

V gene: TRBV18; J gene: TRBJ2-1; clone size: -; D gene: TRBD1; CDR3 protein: CASSPLDRANEQFF; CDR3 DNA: TGTGCCAGCTCACCACTGGACAGGGCTAATGAGCAGTTCTTC
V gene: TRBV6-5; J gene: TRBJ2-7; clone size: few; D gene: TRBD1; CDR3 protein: CASSYGRTGGHEQYF; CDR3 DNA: TGTGCCAGCAGTTACGGGAGGACAGGGGGCCACGAGCAGTACTTC
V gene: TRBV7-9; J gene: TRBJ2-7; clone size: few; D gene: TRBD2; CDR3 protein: CASSLVGGSHEQYF; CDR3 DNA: TGTGCCAGCAGCTTGGTTGGCGGGAGCCACGAGCAGTACTTC
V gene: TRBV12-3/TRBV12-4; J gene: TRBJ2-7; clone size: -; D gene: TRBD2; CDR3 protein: CASSSQLAGVTYEQYF; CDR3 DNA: TGTGCCAGCAGTTCGCAACTAGCGGGGGTCACCTACGAGCAGTACTTC
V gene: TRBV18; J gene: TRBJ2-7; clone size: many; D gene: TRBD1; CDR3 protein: CASSSRDSSYEQYF; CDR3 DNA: TGTGCCAGCTCATCTAGGGACAGCTCCTACGAGCAGTACTTC
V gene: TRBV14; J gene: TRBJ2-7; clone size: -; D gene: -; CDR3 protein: CASSQPGSYEQYF; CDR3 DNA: TGTGCCAGCAGCCAGCCCGGGTCCTACGAGCAGTACTTC
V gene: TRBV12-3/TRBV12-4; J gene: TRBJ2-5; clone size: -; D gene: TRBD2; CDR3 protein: CASSFPAGGRKTQYF; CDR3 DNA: TGTGCCAGCAGTTTCCCAGCGGGGGGGCGGAAGACCCAGTACTTC
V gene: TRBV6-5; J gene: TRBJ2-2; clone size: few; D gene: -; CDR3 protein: CASSYSIYSEEAGELFF; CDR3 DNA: TGTGCCAGCAGTTACTCAATATACAGCGAGGAGGCCGGGGAGCTGTTTTTT
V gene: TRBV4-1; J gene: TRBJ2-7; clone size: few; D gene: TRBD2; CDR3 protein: CASSRTGTSLYEQYF; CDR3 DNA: TGCGCCAGCAGCCGTACCGGGACTAGTCTCTACGAGCAGTACTTC
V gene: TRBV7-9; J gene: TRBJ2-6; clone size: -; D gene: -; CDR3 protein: CASSLVTDVLTF; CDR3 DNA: TGTGCCAGCAGCTTAGTGACAGATGTCCTGACTTTC
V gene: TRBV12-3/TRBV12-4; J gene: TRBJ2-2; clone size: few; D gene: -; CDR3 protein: CASSLALGENTGELFF; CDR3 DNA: TGTGCCAGCAGTTTGGCCCTCGGGGAGAACACCGGGGAGCTGTTTTTT
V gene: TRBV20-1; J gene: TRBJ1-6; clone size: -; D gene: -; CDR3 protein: CSARVVLGSPLHF; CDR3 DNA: TGCAGTGCTAGAGTAGTTTTGGGTTCACCCCTCCACTTT
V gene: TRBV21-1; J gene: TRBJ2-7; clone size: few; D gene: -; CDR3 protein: CASNYYEQYF; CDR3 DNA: TGTGCCAGCAACTACTACGAGCAGTACTTC
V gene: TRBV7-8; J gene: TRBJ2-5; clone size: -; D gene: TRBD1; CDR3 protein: CASLPGQGAETQYF; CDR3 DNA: TGTGCCAGCCTCCCCGGGCAGGGGGCAGAGACCCAGTACTTC
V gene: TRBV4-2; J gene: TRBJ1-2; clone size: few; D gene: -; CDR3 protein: CASSHGAYGYTF; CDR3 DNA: TGTGCCAGCAGCCACGGAGCCTATGGCTACACCTTC
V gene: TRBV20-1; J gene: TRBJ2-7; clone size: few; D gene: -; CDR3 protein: CSAWPRASSYEQYF; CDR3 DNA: TGCAGTGCTTGGCCCAGGGCGAGCTCCTACGAGCAGTACTTC
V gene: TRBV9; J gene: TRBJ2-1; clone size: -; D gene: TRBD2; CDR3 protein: CASGLAGGQGYNEQFF; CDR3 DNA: TGTGCCAGCGGCCTAGCGGGAGGGCAGGGCTACAATGAGCAGTTCTTC
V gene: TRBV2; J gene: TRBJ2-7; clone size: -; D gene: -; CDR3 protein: CASRRVDTLEDEQYF; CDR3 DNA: TGTGCCAGCAGGAGAGTGGACACCCTGGAGGACGAGCAGTACTTC
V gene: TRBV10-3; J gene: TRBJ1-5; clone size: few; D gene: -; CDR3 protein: CAISDSGSNQPQHF; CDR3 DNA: TGTGCCATCAGTGATTCGGGTAGCAATCAGCCCCAGCATTTT
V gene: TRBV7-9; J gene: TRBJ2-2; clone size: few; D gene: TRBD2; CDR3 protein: CASSLSSGGRTGELFF; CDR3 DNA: TGTGCCAGCAGCTTGTCAAGCGGGGGCAGGACCGGGGAGCTGTTTTTT
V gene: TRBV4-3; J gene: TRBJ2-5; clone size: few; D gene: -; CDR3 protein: CASSRRHIPPQETQYF; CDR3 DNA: TGCGCCAGCAGCCGAAGACACATTCCACCGCAAGAGACCCAGTACTTC
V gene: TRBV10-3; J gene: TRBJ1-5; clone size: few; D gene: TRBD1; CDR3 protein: CAIRDGTGYNQPQHF; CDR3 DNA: TGTGCCATCAGGGATGGGACAGGATACAATCAGCCCCAGCATTTT
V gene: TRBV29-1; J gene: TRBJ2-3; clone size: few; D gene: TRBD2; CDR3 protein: CSAYSGKRYTQYF; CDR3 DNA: TGCAGCGCCTATAGCGGGAAGAGGTATACGCAGTATTTT
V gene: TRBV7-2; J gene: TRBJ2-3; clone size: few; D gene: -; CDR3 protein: CATNWMLGLDTQYF; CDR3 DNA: TGTGCCACGAATTGGATGCTGGGTCTTGATACGCAGTATTTT
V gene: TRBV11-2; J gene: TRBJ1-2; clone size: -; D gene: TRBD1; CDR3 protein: CASSPRQGAGYGYTF; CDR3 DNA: TGTGCCAGCAGCCCCCGGCAGGGGGCAGGGTATGGCTACACCTTC